The 17 T cell receptor beta chains below all came from one sample that was sequenced in a study of cytomegalovirus exposure and HLA in healthy donors. Primers included in the PCR were 60 Vbeta and 13 Jbeta primers. Profiling relied on immunoSEQ multiplex PCR, and the TCRdb table lists in-frame clones only, not all of them. The sample consists of 120,000 or so clones, over 70% of them appearing once. The sequencing sample was made of PBMCs. These receptors all come from a man younger than 35 in good health and CMV-seropositive.

A word on this clone: Other DNA variants within this sample encode the same CDR3. This chain connects TRBV5-6 to TRBJ1-1, with unresolved D. CDR3 length equals 13 residues. CDR1 SGHDT and CDR2 YYEEEE come from the germline V gene. V gave up 0 bases and J gave up 1 base, with 4 bases separating them. The CDR3 DNA reads as TGTGCCAGCAGCTTGGGAGGGAACACTGAAGCTTTCTTT. Amino acid sequence: CASSLGGNTEAFF. Together with reference TRBV5-6 and TRBJ1-1, the CDR3 gives the full variable domain: DAGVTQSPTHLIKTRGQQVTLRCSPKSGHDTVSWYQQALGQGPQFIFQYYEEEERQRGNFPDRFSGHQFPNYSSELNVNALLLGDSALYLCASSLGGNTEAFFGQGTRLTVV.

This chain joins TRBV12-5 and TRBJ2-3; 8 nucleotides line up with TRBD1. The CDR3 has 18 residues. Germline trimming cut 2 bases from V and 0 bases from J; bases unmatched to any gene: 10. Germline-derived CDR1 and CDR2 are LGHNT and FRNRAP. CDR3 nucleotide sequence: TGTGCTAGTGGTTTGAGCCGACAGGGGTGGGGGAGCACAGATACGCAGTATTTT. Protein product: CASGLSRQGWGSTDTQYF.

The CDR3 DNA sequence: TGTGCCAGCAGCCCCGGACAGGCTGGGGCCAACGTCCTGACTTTC. Its translation is CASSPGQAGANVLTF. This chain connects TRBV11-2 to TRBJ2-6, with 7 bases matching TRBD1. The junction had 3 bases not matched to a gene; V was cut back by 5 bases and J by 2 bases. Germline assignment: CDR1 SGHAT and CDR2 FQNNGV. The CDR3 is made up of 15 amino acids.

This chain links TRBV7-2 with TRBJ2-7, with TRBD1 as a possible D gene (5 bases). This CDR3 is 12 amino acids long. Germline-derived CDR1 and CDR2 are SGHTA and FQGNSA. V was pared by 5 bases and J by 2 bases, with 7 bases between. The DNA for the CDR3 is TGTGCCAGCAGCCCGACAGCCTACGAGCAGTACTTC. Amino acids: CASSPTAYEQYF.

The chain carries TRBV30 and TRBJ2-3; 9 nucleotides line up with TRBD1. This CDR3 has 14 residues. Germline V gene sequence: CDR1 GTSNPN, CDR2 SVGIG (reference sequence). The V and J ends lost 2 bases and 4 bases, in that order; junction bases with no gene match: 4. CDR3 nucleotide sequence: TGTGCCTGGAGTATGGGGACAGGGTCAGATACGCAGTATTTT. This encodes CAWSMGTGSDTQYF.

This chain joins TRBV7-2 and TRBJ2-3, with 12 bases aligning to TRBD2. V trimming: 5 bases; J trimming: 2 bases; junction bases outside the gene matches: 5. CDR3 length: 16 residues. CDR1 and CDR2 from the germline V gene are SGHTA and FQGNSA. CDR3 protein: CASSPGLAGYTDTQYF. The CDR3 coding sequence is TGTGCCAGCAGCCCCGGACTAGCGGGGTACACAGATACGCAGTATTTT.

The table lists this clone with a few counts. This sequence joins TRBV4-1 and TRBJ2-1, with D maybe TRBD1 (5 bases). The CDR3 is 14 amino acids. With 2 bases removed from V and 6 bases from J, the gap between germline ends came to 11 bases. The germline V gene has CDR1 MGHRA and CDR2 YSYEKL. CDR3 region: CASSQLLGANEQFF. The CDR3 region has the DNA TGCGCCAGCAGCCAATTGTTAGGGGCCAATGAGCAGTTCTTC.

The chain employs TRBV29-1 and TRBJ2-3, with 8 bases fitting TRBD1. This CDR3 has 14 residues. The junction had 5 bases not matched to a gene; V was cut back by 5 bases and J by 1 base. CDR1 SQVTM and CDR2 ANQGSEA come from the germline V gene. CDR3 residues: CSVKTGEGTDTQYF. The CDR3 nucleotides are TGCAGCGTTAAGACAGGGGAGGGCACAGATACGCAGTATTTT.

This chain connects TRBV15 to TRBJ1-1, with 9 nucleotides matching TRBD1. CDR3 length: 18 amino acids. Losses at the gene ends were 3 bases for V and 0 bases for J; bases not matched to a gene: 11. Germline V lookup: CDR1 LNHNV, CDR2 YYDKDF (reference sequence). The CDR3 is CATSRGQGVGAVNTEAFF. The CDR3, as DNA: TGTGCCACCAGCAGGGGACAGGGAGTAGGGGCCGTGAACACTGAAGCTTTCTTT.

This chain links TRBV5-5 with TRBJ1-4; D is uncertain. CDR1 and CDR2 from the germline V gene are SGHKS and YYEKEE (reference sequence). The CDR3 is 14 amino acids. V shed 4 bases and J shed 8 bases, with 15 bases lying between them. The CDR3 sequence is CASSHQLRIEKLFF. CDR3 bases: TGTGCCAGCAGCCACCAATTGAGGATAGAAAAACTGTTTTTT.

This clone was counted a single time. This rearrangement joins TRBV7-2 to TRBJ2-7; 10 bases fit TRBD1. The CDR3 totals 16 residues. The V gene end was trimmed by 5 bases and the J gene end by 3 bases; junction bases not matched to a gene: 10. CDR1 SGHTA and CDR2 FQGNSA come from the germline V gene. CDR3 in amino acids: CASSVRGGTGDYEQYF. In DNA form, the CDR3 reads TGTGCCAGCAGCGTAAGGGGAGGGACAGGGGACTACGAGCAGTACTTC. Variable domain in full (rest from reference TRBV7-2 and TRBJ2-7): GAGVSQSPSNKVTEKGKDVELRCDPISGHTALYWYRQSLGQGLEFLIYFQGNSAPDKSGLPSDRFSAERTGGSVSTLTIQRTQQEDSAVYLCASSVRGGTGDYEQYFGPGTRLTVT.

This clone was recorded once. V gene TRBV11-2 combines with J gene TRBJ2-7, with D perhaps TRBD1 (7 bases). Germline V lookup: CDR1 SGHAT, CDR2 FQNNGV. V shed 2 bases and J shed 6 bases, with 20 bases lying between them. The CDR3 consists of 16 residues. The CDR3 coding sequence is TGTGCCAGCAGCTTATTGATAGGGGGCGGGGTCCCCGAGCAGTACTTC. It yields the protein CASSLLIGGGVPEQYF.

Remarks on this clone: Germline and junction disagree at one end, which may indicate a read error. V usage is TRBV7-9 and J usage is TRBJ1-4, with D uncertain. Germline lookup yields CDR1 SEHNR and CDR2 FQNEAQ (reference sequence). CDR3 size: 15 residues. DNA for the CDR3: TGTGCTAGCAGCCACCCAGCGGGTTCTAATGAAAAACTGTTTTTT. Protein: CASSHPAGSNEKLFF.

CDR3 loop: CASSSNYEQYF. The CDR3 DNA reads TGTGCCAGCAGTTCTAACTACGAGCAGTACTTC. The chain joins TRBV28 to TRBJ2-7; D remains unclear. Germline assignment: CDR1 MDHEN and CDR2 SYDVKM. This CDR3 is built from 11 residues. V lost 4 bases to trimming and J lost 3 bases, with 4 bases between them.

The chain carries TRBV2 and TRBJ2-2, with 8 bases identical to TRBD1. The germline CDR1 and CDR2 sequences are SNHLY and FYNNEI. Unmatched junction bases numbered 2, after V lost 4 bases and J lost 4 bases. The CDR3 totals 14 residues. The CDR3 protein is CASSGDRSTGELFF. CDR3 nucleotide sequence: TGTGCCAGCAGTGGGGACAGGAGCACCGGGGAGCTGTTTTTT.

This clone has more than one count but fewer than ten. The chain carries TRBV6-5 and TRBJ2-6; 11 nucleotides agree with TRBD1. The CDR3 consists of 15 residues. The germline V gene encodes CDR1 MNHEY and CDR2 SVGAGI. The V segment lost 10 bases and the J segment 0 bases; nucleotides outside the gene matches: 2. The CDR3 nucleotides are TGTGCCACCGGGACAGGGGGCTCTGGGGCCAACGTCCTGACTTTC. Translating it yields CATGTGGSGANVLTF.

The chain carries TRBV4-1 and TRBJ1-2, with D uncertain. This CDR3 has 14 residues. The germline CDR1 and CDR2 sequences are MGHRA and YSYEKL. V was pared by 1 base and J by 4 bases, with 10 bases between. The CDR3, as DNA: TGCGCCAGCAGCCAAGGCTATAGTTCCTATGGCTACACCTTC. It encodes CASSQGYSSYGYTF.